A single sample is the source of the 10 T cell receptor beta chains below, sequenced in a study of T cell responses to AZD1222 COVID-19 vaccine. Clones were read by immunoSEQ multiplex PCR, and TCRdb kept only the in-frame ones, dropping some. The sample contains roughly 100,000 clones, 91% of which appear only once. The sequencing used peripheral blood, collected on day 0 of AZD1222 vaccination. These TCRs come from an adult in good health.

The chain uses TRBV30 and TRBJ1-6, with unresolved D. Germline CDR1 reads GTSNPN; CDR2 reads SVGIG (reference sequence). V lost 0 bases and J lost 10, with 7 bases in between. This CDR3 has 12 amino acids. As DNA, the CDR3 is TGTGCCTGGAGTGTACCGGGCTCACCCCTCCACTTT. Translating gives CAWSVPGSPLHF.

V usage is TRBV29-1 and J usage is TRBJ2-3; tentatively, D is TRBD2 (6 bases). This CDR3 region has 14 residues. Germline-derived CDR1 and CDR2 are SQVTM and ANQGSEA. V dropped 5 bases and J dropped 5 bases, with 17 bases sitting between them. CDR3 amino acids: CSVWDSGGQDTQYF. The CDR3 bases are TGCAGCGTTTGGGATAGCGGAGGGCAAGATACGCAGTATTTT.

The chain combines TRBV9 with TRBJ2-3, with D hard to call. V was pared by 2 bases and J by 4 bases, with 5 bases between. CDR1 and CDR2 (germline): SGDLS, YYNGEE. This CDR3 comprises 12 residues. CDR3 DNA sequence: TGTGCCAGCAGCGTTCTAGCAGATACGCAGTATTTT. It specifies CASSVLADTQYF.

The V gene is TRBV5-1, the J gene TRBJ2-5; 7 nucleotides line up with TRBD2. This CDR3 region has 14 residues. Unmatched junction bases numbered 7, after V lost 3 bases and J lost 5 bases. The V gene's germline CDR1 is SGHRS and CDR2 YFSETQ. Written as DNA, the CDR3 is TGCGCCAGCAGCTCGGGACTATCGGGGGAGACCCAGTACTTC. This sequence encodes CASSSGLSGETQYF. The full variable domain, with the rest looked up from reference TRBV5-1 and TRBJ2-5, is KAGVTQTPRYLIKTRGQQVTLSCSPISGHRSVSWYQQTPGQGLQFLFEYFSETQRNKGNFPGRFSGRQFSNSRSEMNVSTLELGDSALYLCASSSGLSGETQYFGPGTRLLVL.

The chain carries TRBV5-1 and TRBJ1-1; 10 bases line up with TRBD1. The V segment lost 3 bases and the J segment 4 bases; nucleotides outside the gene matches: 6. The germline V gene has CDR1 SGHRS and CDR2 YFSETQ. The CDR3 is made up of 15 amino acids. The CDR3 DNA is TGCGCCAGCAGCTCCCAGTGGACAGGGGGCACTGAAGCTTTCTTT. The encoded protein is CASSSQWTGGTEAFF.

The chain is built from TRBV30 and TRBJ2-7, with D possibly being TRBD2 (6 bases). V was trimmed by 2 bases and J by 0 bases, leaving 23 bases between them. Germline loops: CDR1 GTSNPN, CDR2 SVGIG (reference sequence). The CDR3 contains 18 residues. The CDR3, as DNA: TGTGCCTGGAGTCCCAGCGGGTGGATCCTCCTGTACTCCTACGAGCAGTACTTC. It yields the protein CAWSPSGWILLYSYEQYF. The whole variable domain, remainder taken from reference TRBV30 and TRBJ2-7, is SQTIHQWPATLVQPVGSPLSLECTVEGTSNPNLYWYRQAAGRGLQLLFYSVGIGQISSEVPQNLSASRPQDRQFILSSKKLLLSDSGFYLCAWSPSGWILLYSYEQYFGPGTRLTVT.

This clone was seen just once. The gene calls are TRBV15 and TRBJ1-5; D ambiguous. The V and J ends lost 6 bases and 3 bases respectively, with 18 bases between them. The CDR3 covers 16 residues. Germline V gives CDR1 LNHNV, CDR2 YYDKDF (reference sequence). The CDR3 DNA reads TGTGCCACCAGTCAAGAGGTACCAGGCCTCAATCAGCCCCAGCATTTT. Translation: CATSQEVPGLNQPQHF.

The rearrangement joins TRBV5-4 to TRBJ2-1, with 13 bases aligning to TRBD2. The V segment lost 4 bases and the J segment 4 bases; nucleotides outside the gene matches: 5. The CDR3 contains 16 residues. The germline gives CDR1 SGHNT, CDR2 YYREEE (reference sequence). CDR3 bases: TGTGCCAGCAGCCGAGGGACTAGCGGGACGTACAATGAGCAGTTCTTC. Its translation: CASSRGTSGTYNEQFF.

The genes are TRBV7-9 and TRBJ2-3, with TRBD1 identical over 10 bases. Germline V lookup: CDR1 SEHNR, CDR2 FQNEAQ (reference sequence). The CDR3 has 16 residues. Unmatched junction bases numbered 3, after V lost 3 bases and J lost 0 bases. CDR3 in amino acids: CASSFRTGGSTDTQYF. CDR3 bases: TGTGCCAGCAGCTTCCGGACAGGGGGTAGCACAGATACGCAGTATTTT.

The V and J genes are TRBV28 and TRBJ1-2, with D uncertain. Trimming removed 5 bases from V and 4 bases from J, with 11 bases in between. The CDR3 is made up of 13 amino acids. Germline V lookup: CDR1 MDHEN, CDR2 SYDVKM. The CDR3 spells CASSPDGLYGYTF. As DNA, the CDR3 is TGTGCCAGCAGTCCGGACGGCCTCTATGGCTACACCTTC.